This T cell receptor beta chain originates from a study of Ad26.COV2.S vaccination and SARS-CoV-2 variants. About the research overall: Ad26.COV2.S was injected intramuscularly once or twice, 56 days apart.

Treatment of the sample: some 20 received Ad26.COV2.S at low or high dose, single or two shots; 5 received placebo; per-sample allocation not given. Samples came from day 63 after the first vaccine or placebo injection. Assay used: immunoSEQ multiplex PCR; TCRdb lists only in-frame clones, some missing. The repertoire holds roughly 350,000 clones, with 88% as singletons. V lost 6 bases, J lost 0 bases, and 4 bases stayed unmatched. This CDR3 contains 15 residues. Germline V gives CDR1 LNHDA, CDR2 SQIVND (reference sequence). The chain carries TRBV19 and TRBJ2-2; 7 bases are shared with TRBD1. The specimen was peripheral blood, collected in a trial of Ad26.COV2.S vaccine versus placebo. The clonotype was recovered from a person aged 18 to 65 who received the Ad26.COV2.S COVID-19 vaccine or a placebo. As DNA, the CDR3 is TGTGCCAGTAGAGTAGGGACAGCGAACACCGGGGAGCTGTTTTTT. Translated, it gives CASRVGTANTGELFF.